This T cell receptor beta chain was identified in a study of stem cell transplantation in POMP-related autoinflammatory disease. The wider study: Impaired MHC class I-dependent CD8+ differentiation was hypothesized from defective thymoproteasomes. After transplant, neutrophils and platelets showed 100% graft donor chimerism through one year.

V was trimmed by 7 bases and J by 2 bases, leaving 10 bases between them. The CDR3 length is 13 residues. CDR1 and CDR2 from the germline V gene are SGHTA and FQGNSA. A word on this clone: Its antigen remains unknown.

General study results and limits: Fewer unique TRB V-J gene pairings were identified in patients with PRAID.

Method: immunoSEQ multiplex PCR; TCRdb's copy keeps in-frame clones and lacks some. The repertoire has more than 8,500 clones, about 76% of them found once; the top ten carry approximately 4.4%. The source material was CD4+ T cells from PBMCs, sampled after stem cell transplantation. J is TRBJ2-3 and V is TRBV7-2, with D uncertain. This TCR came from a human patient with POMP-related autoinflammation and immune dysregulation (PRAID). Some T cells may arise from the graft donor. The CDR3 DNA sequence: TGTGCCAGCAAAAGACCGCCCACAGATACGCAGTATTTT. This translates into CASKRPPTDTQYF. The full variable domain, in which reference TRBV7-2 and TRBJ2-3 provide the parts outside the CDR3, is GAGVSQSPSNKVTEKGKDVELRCDPISGHTALYWYRQSLGQGLEFLIYFQGNSAPDKSGLPSDRFSAERTGGSVSTLTIQRTQQEDSAVYLCASKRPPTDTQYFGPGTRLTVL.